In its sample, the clone carrying this T cell receptor (beta chain) was seen many times. This sample stems from a study of T-cell reconstitution after alpha-beta-depleted transplantation in children. The authors prepared the TCRbeta library with unique molecular identifiers. TCRdb reprocessed the PCR reads via MiXCR and lists one record per CDR3 protein. The data contain about 420,000 distinct CDR3 sequences, about a tenth of them singletons. CDR1 and CDR2 from the germline V gene are MNHEY and SMNVEV (reference sequence). The CDR3 loop spans 15 amino acids. V was shortened by 4 bases and J by 3 bases, with 15 bases between the two germline ends.

The sequences come from PBMCs from the stem cell graft donor, collected from the stem cell graft. V is TRBV27 and J is TRBJ1-1; D is possibly TRBD1 (5 bases). The TCR originated in a human donor who donated a stem cell graft to a child with acute myeloid leukemia. The CDR3 sequence: CASSSSPGADTEAFF. The CDR3 DNA follows: TGTGCCAGCAGTTCATCCCCCGGGGCCGACACTGAAGCTTTCTTT.